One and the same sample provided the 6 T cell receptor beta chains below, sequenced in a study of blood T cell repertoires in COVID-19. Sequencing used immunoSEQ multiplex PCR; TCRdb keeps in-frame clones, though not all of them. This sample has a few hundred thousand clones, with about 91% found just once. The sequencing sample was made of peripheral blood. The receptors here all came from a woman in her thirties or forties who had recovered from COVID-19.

DNA of the CDR3: TGTGCCAGCAGCTATCGTGCGGGGCCCTACGAGCAGTACTTC. Translation: CASSYRAGPYEQYF. This rearrangement joins TRBV7-2 to TRBJ2-7; weak D call: TRBD2 (6 bases). Germline V lookup: CDR1 SGHTA, CDR2 FQGNSA. This CDR3 comprises 14 residues. V was pared by 4 bases and J by 2 bases, with 12 bases between.

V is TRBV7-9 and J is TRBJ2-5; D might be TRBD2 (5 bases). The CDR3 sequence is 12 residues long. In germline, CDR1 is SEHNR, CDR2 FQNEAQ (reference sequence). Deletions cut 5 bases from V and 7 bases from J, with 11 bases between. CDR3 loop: CASSALRGTQYF. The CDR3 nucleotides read TGTGCCAGCAGCGCCTTACGGGGGACCCAGTACTTC.

The CDR3 DNA sequence: TGTGCCAGCGATGCGGGGTACGAGCAGTACTTC. Amino acid sequence: CASDAGYEQYF. This chain uses TRBV5-5 with TRBJ2-7, with TRBD2 as a possible D gene (6 bases). The germline V gene has CDR1 SGHKS and CDR2 YYEKEE (reference sequence). The V gene lost 7 bases and the J gene lost 4 bases, with 9 bases spanning the gap. The CDR3 loop spans 11 amino acids.

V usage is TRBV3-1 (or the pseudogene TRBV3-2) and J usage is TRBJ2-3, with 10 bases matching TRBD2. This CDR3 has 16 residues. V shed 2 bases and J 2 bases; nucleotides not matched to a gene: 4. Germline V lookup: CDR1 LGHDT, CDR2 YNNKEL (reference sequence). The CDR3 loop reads CASSQWTSGITDTQYF. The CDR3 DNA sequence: TGTGCCAGCAGCCAATGGACTAGCGGAATCACAGATACGCAGTATTTT.

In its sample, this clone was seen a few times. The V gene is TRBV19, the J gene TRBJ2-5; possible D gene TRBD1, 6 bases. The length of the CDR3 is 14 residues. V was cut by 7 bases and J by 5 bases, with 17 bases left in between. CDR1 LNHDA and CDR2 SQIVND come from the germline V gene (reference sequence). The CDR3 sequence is CASKDTGFFETQYF. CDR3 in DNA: TGTGCCAGTAAGGACACAGGGTTCTTTGAGACCCAGTACTTC. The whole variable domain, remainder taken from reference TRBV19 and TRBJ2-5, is DGGITQSPKYLFRKEGQNVTLSCEQNLNHDAMYWYRQDPGQGLRLIYYSQIVNDFQKGDIAEGYSVSREKKESFPLTVTSAQKNPTAFYLCASKDTGFFETQYFGPGTRLLVL.

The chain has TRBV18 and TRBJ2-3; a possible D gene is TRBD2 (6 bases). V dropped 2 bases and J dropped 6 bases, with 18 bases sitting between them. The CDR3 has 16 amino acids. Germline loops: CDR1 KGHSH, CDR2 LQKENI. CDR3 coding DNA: TGTGCCAGCTCACCAAACATCGGGAGATTGGGTGATACGCAGTATTTT. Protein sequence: CASSPNIGRLGDTQYF.